The 31 T cell receptor beta chains below were found in one sample sequenced in a study of blood T cell repertoires in COVID-19. Only in-frame clones appear in the TCRdb table, and some are missing; sequencing was by immunoSEQ multiplex PCR. The data contain around 300,000 clones, around 91% of them seen just once; the ten biggest clones take up 4% to 5.5%. Material for sequencing was PBMCs or T cells enriched from blood (not recorded which). The receptors were gathered from a woman in her late teens or twenties with acute COVID-19.

V is TRBV24-1 and J is TRBJ2-5, with a weak D call TRBD2 (7 bases). The V and J ends lost 9 bases and 8 bases respectively, with 15 bases between them. Germline V gene lookup returns CDR1 KGHDR and CDR2 SFDVKD. The CDR3 has 12 amino acids. The DNA for the CDR3 is TGTGCCACCGCGGGGGCAGGGGAAACCCAGTACTTC. This sequence encodes CATAGAGETQYF.

This rearrangement joins TRBV7-2 to TRBJ2-5, with 13 positions matching TRBD2. V lost 5 bases to trimming and J lost 4 bases; unmatched junction nucleotides: 4. From germline, CDR1 is SGHTA and CDR2 FQGNSA. The CDR3 has 15 amino acids. DNA for the CDR3: TGTGCCAGCAGCCCTGGACTAGCGGGAGTAGAGACCCAGTACTTC. Its translation is CASSPGLAGVETQYF.

V is TRBV18 and J is TRBJ1-1; 7 bases are shared with TRBD1. The CDR3 sequence is 14 residues long. Germline V lookup: CDR1 KGHSH, CDR2 LQKENI. The V segment lost 3 bases and the J segment 3 bases; nucleotides outside the gene matches: 4. The DNA of the CDR3 is TGTGCCAGCTCACCTCCTGACAGGGACACTGAAGCTTTCTTT. It encodes CASSPPDRDTEAFF.

This chain connects TRBV29-1 to TRBJ2-2; 9 positions match TRBD1. CDR1 SQVTM and CDR2 ANQGSEA come from the germline V gene. The CDR3 is 15 amino acids. CDR3 coding DNA: TGCAGTTTCTCCGAAGGGACAGGGAAGGCCGGGGAGCTGTTTTTT. Translated: CSFSEGTGKAGELFF.

In its sample, this clone was seen once. This chain links TRBV5-6 with TRBJ1-2, with TRBD1 as a possible D gene (5 bases). The CDR3 consists of 15 residues. CDR1 and CDR2 (germline): SGHDT, YYEEEE. V lost 4 bases and J lost 1, with 14 bases in between. Written as DNA, the CDR3 is TGTGCCAGCAGCAGGAGACAGTCCGGTAACTATGGCTACACCTTC. It codes for CASSRRQSGNYGYTF. Combining the CDR3 with reference TRBV5-6 and TRBJ1-2 gives the whole variable domain DAGVTQSPTHLIKTRGQQVTLRCSPKSGHDTVSWYQQALGQGPQFIFQYYEEEERQRGNFPDRFSGHQFPNYSSELNVNALLLGDSALYLCASSRRQSGNYGYTFGSGTRLTVV.

This sequence joins TRBV5-1 and TRBJ1-2, with D hard to call. From germline, CDR1 is SGHRS and CDR2 YFSETQ. Trimming shortened V by 0 bases and J by 0 bases, and 12 bases separated the two germline ends. The CDR3 contains 16 residues. CDR3 amino acids: CASSLGFSSANYGYTF. The CDR3 coding sequence is TGCGCCAGCAGCTTGGGATTTTCCTCAGCTAACTATGGCTACACCTTC.

This clone was picked up one time. The rearrangement links TRBV3-1 (or the pseudogene TRBV3-2) to TRBJ1-4; possible D gene TRBD1, 6 bases. The CDR3 is made up of 15 amino acids. Germline V CDR1 and CDR2: LGHDT, YNNKEL (reference sequence). Deletions cut 8 bases from V and 4 bases from J, with 17 bases between. CDR3 protein: CASRDTLNGNEKLFF. Here the CDR3 DNA reads TGTGCCAGCCGGGACACCCTGAACGGTAATGAAAAACTGTTTTTT.

The rearrangement uses TRBV7-9 and TRBJ2-1, with a possible D match to TRBD2 (5 bases). This CDR3 spans 14 amino acids. Trimming cost V 5 bases and J 5 bases, with 13 bases left between them. The germline CDR1 and CDR2 sequences are SEHNR and FQNEAQ (reference sequence). This CDR3 reads CASSETRGNNEQFF. CDR3 bases: TGTGCCAGCAGCGAGACCCGGGGAAACAATGAGCAGTTCTTC.

This chain links TRBV5-1 with TRBJ2-7; a possible D gene is TRBD1 (6 bases). Trimming removed 3 bases at V and 2 bases at J, with 9 bases between. The CDR3 length is 13 residues. The germline gives CDR1 SGHRS, CDR2 YFSETQ. CDR3 sequence reads: CASSWGHTYEQYF. The CDR3 nucleotides are TGCGCCAGCAGCTGGGGACACACCTACGAGCAGTACTTC.

J is TRBJ1-2 and V is TRBV7-9, with D uncertain. V was shortened by 1 base and J by 6 bases, with 9 bases between the two germline ends. The CDR3 runs 13 residues. From germline, CDR1 is SEHNR and CDR2 FQNEAQ (reference sequence). CDR3 DNA sequence: TGTGCCAGCAGCTTAGGTGGAACTAATGGCTACACCTTC. This encodes CASSLGGTNGYTF.

The chain uses TRBV24-1 and TRBJ2-3; TRBD1 matches 11 bases. This CDR3 is built from 14 residues. Germline V CDR1 and CDR2: KGHDR, SFDVKD. J gave up 4 bases and V 7 bases, and 3 bases lay outside the gene matches. The DNA for the CDR3 is TGTGCCACCAGGGACAGGGGGCATGCAGATACGCAGTATTTT. Translation gives CATRDRGHADTQYF.

The chain has TRBV27 and TRBJ2-1, with D possibly TRBD1 on 5 matching bases. Trimming shortened V by 4 bases and J by 9 bases, and 10 bases separated the two germline ends. This CDR3 comprises 12 residues. CDR1 is MNHEY, CDR2 SMNVEV, per germline (reference sequence). CDR3 sequence: CASSYFQGEQFF. Here the CDR3 DNA reads TGTGCCAGCAGTTACTTTCAGGGTGAGCAGTTCTTC.

This chain joins TRBV7-9 and TRBJ2-3, with 9 positions matching TRBD1. V dropped 5 bases and J dropped 2; count of bases not matched to a gene: 8. This CDR3 is built from 16 residues. Germline loops: CDR1 SEHNR, CDR2 FQNEAQ (reference sequence). Written as DNA, the CDR3 is TGTGCCAGCAGCCCCGTGACAGGGGGTATCACAGATACGCAGTATTTT. This encodes CASSPVTGGITDTQYF. The full variable domain, in which reference TRBV7-9 and TRBJ2-3 provide the parts outside the CDR3, is DTGVSQNPRHKITKRGQNVTFRCDPISEHNRLYWYRQTLGQGPEFLTYFQNEAQLEKSRLLSDRFSAERPKGSFSTLEIQRTEQGDSAMYLCASSPVTGGITDTQYFGPGTRLTVL.

The V gene is TRBV2, the J gene TRBJ2-2; TRBD1 matches at 7 bases. Trimming cost V 6 bases and J 2 bases; bases outside gene matches: 3. This CDR3 comprises 14 residues. Germline CDR1 is SNHLY and CDR2 is FYNNEI. CDR3 coding DNA: TGTGCCAGCAGGAGGGACAGCAACACCGGGGAGCTGTTTTTT. It yields the protein CASRRDSNTGELFF.

The CDR3 loop reads CASSLFGGSGSNNEQFF. The CDR3 nucleotides are TGTGCCAGCAGTTTATTCGGGGGTAGCGGGTCAAACAATGAGCAGTTCTTC. This chain joins TRBV27 and TRBJ2-1; 7 nucleotides match TRBD2. CDR3 length: 17 amino acids. Trimming cost V 1 base and J 5 bases; bases outside gene matches: 11. Germline V gene data show CDR1 as MNHEY and CDR2 as SMNVEV (reference sequence).

The genes are TRBV30 and TRBJ2-1, with 7 bases aligning to TRBD2. V trimming: 6 bases; J trimming: 7 bases; junction bases outside the gene matches: 0. Germline V gene sequence: CDR1 GTSNPN, CDR2 SVGIG (reference sequence). There are 10 residues in the CDR3. CDR3 region: CACGGNEQFF. The CDR3 nucleotides are TGTGCCTGCGGGGGGAATGAGCAGTTCTTC.

The genes are TRBV5-1 and TRBJ1-2, with 7 positions matching TRBD1. J lost 2 bases, V lost 4 bases, and 11 bases had no gene match. Germline CDR1 reads SGHRS; CDR2 reads YFSETQ. The CDR3 consists of 16 residues. CDR3 sequence: CASSDEGQRLNYGYTF. The CDR3 DNA reads as TGCGCCAGCAGCGACGAGGGACAGCGACTGAACTATGGCTACACCTTC.

This chain connects TRBV5-1 to TRBJ1-5, with TRBD1 as a possible D gene (5 bases). Trimming removed 0 bases at V and 8 bases at J, with 9 bases between. Germline V gene data show CDR1 as SGHRS and CDR2 as YFSETQ. The length of the CDR3 is 13 residues. CDR3 nucleotide sequence: TGCGCCAGCAGCTTGGGGACACGGGAGCCCCAGCATTTT. It is translated as CASSLGTREPQHF.

The chain joins TRBV28 to TRBJ1-4, with unresolved D. The CDR3 runs to 15 residues. V was trimmed by 6 bases and J by 8 bases, leaving 19 bases between them. Germline loops: CDR1 MDHEN, CDR2 SYDVKM. CDR3 coding DNA: TGTGCCAGCAGCCAAAAGGTGTGGGCTACAGAAAAACTGTTTTTT. This sequence encodes CASSQKVWATEKLFF.

This clone has more than one count but fewer than ten. The genes are TRBV27 and TRBJ2-3; TRBD1 matches at 7 bases. This CDR3 comprises 15 residues. Germline CDR1 MNHEY, CDR2 SMNVEV (reference sequence). The V gene end was trimmed by 4 bases and the J gene end by 5 bases; junction bases not matched to a gene: 9. CDR3 protein: CASSSEDRFGDTQYF. For the CDR3, the DNA is TGTGCCAGCAGTTCCGAGGACAGGTTTGGAGATACGCAGTATTTT.

The rearrangement links TRBV28 to TRBJ1-5; D call uncertain. Trimming shortened V by 0 bases and J by 7 bases, and 10 bases separated the two germline ends. The V gene's germline CDR1 is MDHEN and CDR2 SYDVKM. The CDR3 is 14 residues long. CDR3 sequence reads: CASSLWSYRQPQHF. DNA of the CDR3: TGTGCCAGCAGTTTATGGAGTTACAGACAGCCCCAGCATTTT.

J is TRBJ2-2 and V is TRBV20-1; tentatively, D is TRBD2 (5 bases). V was pared by 3 bases and J by 5 bases, with 13 bases between. The germline V gene encodes CDR1 DFQATT and CDR2 SNEGSKA (reference sequence). CDR3 length: 14 amino acids. For the CDR3, the DNA is TGCAGTGCTAGTTTCTCGGGCGGGACCGGGGAGCTGTTTTTT. Protein: CSASFSGGTGELFF.

The CDR3 spells CASSIRTVGTDTQYF. CDR3 in DNA: TGCGCCAGCAGCATCCGGACAGTGGGAACGGATACGCAGTATTTT. V is TRBV5-1 and J is TRBJ2-3; D is possibly TRBD1 (6 bases). CDR3 length: 15 amino acids. The ends were cut back, 4 bases at V and 6 bases at J, with 18 bases in the middle. The germline V gene has CDR1 SGHRS and CDR2 YFSETQ. The complete variable domain, with remaining parts taken from reference TRBV5-1 and TRBJ2-3, reads KAGVTQTPRYLIKTRGQQVTLSCSPISGHRSVSWYQQTPGQGLQFLFEYFSETQRNKGNFPGRFSGRQFSNSRSEMNVSTLELGDSALYLCASSIRTVGTDTQYFGPGTRLTVL.

CDR3 region: CASSLQGEYEQYF. CDR3 DNA: TGCGCCAGCAGCTTACAGGGCGAATACGAGCAGTACTTC. The rearrangement links TRBV5-1 to TRBJ2-7, with D perhaps TRBD1 (6 bases). The CDR3 contains 13 residues. In germline, CDR1 is SGHRS, CDR2 YFSETQ. Trimming took off 2 bases at V and 4 bases at J, with 10 bases between the two ends.

The CDR3 nucleotides read TGTGCCAGCAGTTATTTCAGGGCCTATGGCTACACCTTC. Translated, it gives CASSYFRAYGYTF. This chain uses TRBV6-5 with TRBJ1-2; TRBD1 is a possible D gene (5 bases). Germline V gene lookup returns CDR1 MNHEY and CDR2 SVGAGI. The CDR3 length is 13 residues. V shed 3 bases and J shed 4 bases, with 9 bases lying between them.

This chain uses TRBV28 with TRBJ2-7, with 9 bases matching TRBD1. The CDR3 runs to 18 residues. Germline trimming cut 2 bases from V and 2 bases from J; bases unmatched to any gene: 13. Germline assignment: CDR1 MDHEN and CDR2 SYDVKM. Here the CDR3 reads CASSLEALRTGVPYEQYF. CDR3 DNA: TGTGCCAGCAGTTTAGAGGCGCTGAGGACAGGGGTTCCCTACGAGCAGTACTTC.

This chain joins TRBV24-1 and TRBJ2-2, with D tentatively TRBD1 (6 bases). The CDR3 runs 17 residues. V was cut by 5 bases and J by 6 bases, with 21 bases left in between. Germline values: CDR1 KGHDR, CDR2 SFDVKD. CDR3 protein: CATSVVGRGLKSGELFF. The CDR3 nucleotides read TGTGCCACCAGTGTAGTGGGCAGGGGCCTTAAATCCGGGGAGCTGTTTTTT.

The chain couples TRBV10-3 to TRBJ2-3; 10 bases are a match to TRBD2. The V gene end was trimmed by 6 bases and the J gene end by 5 bases; junction bases not matched to a gene: 5. CDR3 length: 14 amino acids. The germline V gene encodes CDR1 ENHRY and CDR2 SYGVKD. The CDR3 sequence: CAIRTSGTRDTQYF. For the CDR3, the DNA is TGTGCCATCAGAACTAGCGGGACGAGAGATACGCAGTATTTT.

V and J are TRBV29-1 and TRBJ1-1; no clear D gene. The ends were cut back, 4 bases at V and 0 bases at J, with 9 bases in the middle. This CDR3 is 13 amino acids long. Germline V gene data show CDR1 as SQVTM and CDR2 as ANQGSEA. CDR3 DNA sequence: TGCAGCGTTGGCAGGCTGATGAACACTGAAGCTTTCTTT. Translating gives CSVGRLMNTEAFF.

This sequence joins TRBV5-1 and TRBJ2-1; TRBD2 agrees at 9 bases. The V and J ends lost 7 bases and 7 bases, in that order; junction bases with no gene match: 12. Germline CDR1 and CDR2: SGHRS and YFSETQ. The CDR3 totals 15 residues. Here the CDR3 DNA reads TGCGCCAGCGCCACCGGGACTAGCTTATTGAATGAGCAGTTCTTC. As protein: CASATGTSLLNEQFF.

This chain uses TRBV7-3 with TRBJ2-1, with D perhaps TRBD2 (5 bases). CDR3 size: 15 residues. Looked up from germline, CDR1 is SGHTA and CDR2 is FQGTGA. Trimming took 5 bases from V and 4 from J, leaving 15 bases between them. The CDR3 sequence is CASSKDFGDYNEQFF. The CDR3 nucleotides read TGTGCCAGCAGCAAGGACTTTGGGGATTACAATGAGCAGTTCTTC.